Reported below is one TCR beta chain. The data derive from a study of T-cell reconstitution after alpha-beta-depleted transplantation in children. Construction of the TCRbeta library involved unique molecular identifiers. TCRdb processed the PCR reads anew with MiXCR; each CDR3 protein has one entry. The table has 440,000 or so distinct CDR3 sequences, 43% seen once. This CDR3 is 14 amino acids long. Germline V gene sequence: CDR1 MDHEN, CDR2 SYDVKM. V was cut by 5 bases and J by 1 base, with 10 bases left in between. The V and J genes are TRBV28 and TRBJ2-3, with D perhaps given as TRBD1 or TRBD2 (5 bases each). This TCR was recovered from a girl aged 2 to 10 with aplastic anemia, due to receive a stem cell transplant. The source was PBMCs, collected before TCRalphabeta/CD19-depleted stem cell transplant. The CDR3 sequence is CASSRGPGTDTQYF. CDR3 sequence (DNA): TGTGCCAGCAGTCGGGGACCCGGCACAGATACGCAGTATTTT.